Detailed here is one T cell receptor beta chain. The sample holds one count of this clone. Its antigen has not been determined. Nothing much larger sits one base from this clone, and base qualities are not available. The CDR3, cysteine through phenylalanine, is 13 amino acids long. Only the CDR3 DNA stays, 39 bases, in frame from base 1. At the junction V is shortened by 9 bases and J by 3 bases; bases outside the gene matches: 6. The CDR1 and CDR2 encoded by the germline V gene are SGHRS and YFSETQ. The sample's time point label is to be understood as: baseline, week 1 (first vaccination visit). The label giving this sample's treatment or condition can be read as: pre-vaccination baseline after standard-of-care therapy. Newly diagnosed WHO grade 3 or 4 IDH1-mutant astrocytomas showing loss of nuclear ATRX were present in the donors. The samples were drawn from NOA16, a multicentre, single-arm, open-label phase I trial in Germany that tested a mutant IDH1 peptide vaccine in humans for the first time. Visit V03 blood draws served as the baseline sample for immunogenicity testing. The DNeasy Blood and Tissue Kit was used to extract genomic DNA from EDTA blood for TCRB sequencing.

The library was produced with the immunoSEQ multiplex PCR assay. Rearranged TCR beta chain sequences were amplified with the hsTCRB Kit following the manufacturer's protocol. An Illumina MiSeq was used to sequence the TCRB libraries. The authors processed their data as follows. The kit vendor's proprietary platform handled demultiplexing, trimming and gene mapping. In its TCRdb copy, this immuneACCESS table keeps in-frame sequences only and misses some clones. Where compared with another copy, unresolved V genes explain less than half of these, and the others have no known cause. The DNA gave D and trimming, while V, J and clone size come from that table. This sample is represented by around 26,000 clones; 93% of them were singletons. Of the sample, about 1.2% falls within the top ten clones. These data belong to a study of a mutant IDH1 vaccine in newly diagnosed glioma (dated by TCRdb to about 2021). Regarding the complete study: Of the approximately 33 patients who were treated, around 62% were male and roughly 40% were female, and the mean age was about 40 years. Prior to enrollment, patients had been given standard therapy consisting of radiotherapy alone, temozolomide alone, or radiochemotherapy with temozolomide, with the combination given to most patients. Peripheral blood samples were drawn at six visits, namely V03 (baseline), V05, V07, V10, V12 and V13. For exploratory analyses, approximately 23 treated patients had longitudinal TCRB deep sequencing done wherever samples were available. General conclusions and limits of the study: Immune responses induced by the vaccine were seen in roughly 95% of patients across multiple MHC alleles. Changes in the top peripheral T cell clonotypes picked up by TCRB sequencing did not appear to be linked to pseudoprogression. Selection of PBMC samples for TCRB deep sequencing was based on availability. According to the authors, sample limitations meant that analyses of patient blood samples could not be reproduced.

The TCR was taken from a man aged 35-49 years with glioma. The sequencing here drew on PBMCs, taken from a glioma patient treated with radiotherapy, temozolomide or both. The receptor chain draws on TRBV5-1 and TRBJ2-1; 7 nucleotides in the junction match TRBD2. The CDR3 corresponds to CATASGGYNEQFF. The DNA sequence reads TGCGCCACTGCTTCGGGGGGCTACAATGAGCAGTTCTTC. The reference TRBV5-1 and TRBJ2-1 proteins fill in what lies around the CDR3, so the full variable domain reads KAGVTQTPRYLIKTRGQQVTLSCSPISGHRSVSWYQQTPGQGLQFLFEYFSETQRNKGNFPGRFSGRQFSNSRSEMNVSTLELGDSALYLCATASGGYNEQFFGPGTRLTVL.